A single T cell receptor (beta chain) is shown here with its context. This sample stems from a study of blood T cell repertoires in COVID-19. Using immunoSEQ multiplex PCR, the repertoire was profiled, and TCRdb retains in-frame clones only, with some absent. Of approximately 290,000 clones in the sample, around 89% were seen once. Germline CDR1 LGHDT, CDR2 YNNKEL (reference sequence). The CDR3 loop spans 15 amino acids. Unmatched junction bases numbered 5, after V lost 4 bases and J lost 4 bases. This chain connects TRBV3-1 (or the pseudogene TRBV3-2) to TRBJ2-1; 9 bases fit TRBD1. The clonotype was recovered from a man aged 30-40 years with acute or convalescent COVID-19. The sequenced material came from peripheral blood. CDR3 in amino acids: CASSPGDRDYNEQFF. CDR3 nucleotide sequence: TGTGCCAGCAGCCCCGGGGACAGGGATTACAATGAGCAGTTCTTC.